This TCR beta chain came from a study of T cells in Graves' hyperthyroidism and ophthalmopathy. Study findings and constraints: The model anticipated ophthalmopathy a median 6.5 months pre-onset. Stable hyperthyroidism was separated from ophthalmopathy by a model based on 13 V-J features.

This clonotype was counted many times. The antigen is unknown. Germline V gene data show CDR1 as PRHDT and CDR2 as FYEKMQ (reference sequence). V dropped 1 base and J dropped 0; count of bases not matched to a gene: 10. The CDR3 is made up of 18 amino acids. Diagnoses were established using clinical symptoms, serum thyroxine and TRAb, thyroid ultrasound and orbital computed tomography. The authors obtained PBMCs from 9 to 10 ml of fresh peripheral blood. The investigators amplified TCR beta CDR3 regions from RNA transcripts. RT-PCR in the first round (using the HTBI primer set) targeted the TCR CDR3. From the multiplex PCR reads, TCRdb called clonotypes with MiXCR, one entry per CDR3 protein. This table holds 600,000 or so distinct CDR3 sequences, about 14% found once.

The sequenced material came from blood. The origin of this receptor is a woman between 50 and 59 years old with Graves' ophthalmopathy. V is TRBV13 and J is TRBJ2-3; 7 positions agree with TRBD2. In DNA, the CDR3 is TGTGCCAGCAGCTTAGATGGTTTAGCTAGCGGAAGCACAGATACGCAGTATTTT. Protein: CASSLDGLASGSTDTQYF.